A single sample is the source of the 13 T cell receptor beta chains below, sequenced in a study of blood T cell repertoires in COVID-19. Clones were sequenced by immunoSEQ multiplex PCR, and TCRdb holds only the in-frame ones, with some missing. The data hold a few hundred thousand clones, with 75% to 90% observed a single time. Sequencing input: PBMCs or T cells enriched from blood (not recorded which). These receptors came from a woman younger than 30 in a cohort exposed to, infected with or recovered from COVID-19 (not recorded which).

V and J are TRBV10-3 and TRBJ2-1; D perhaps matches TRBD1 (5 bases). The CDR3 runs to 14 residues. V lost 7 bases and J lost 4, with 14 bases in between. The V gene's germline CDR1 is ENHRY and CDR2 SYGVKD. The CDR3 sequence: CAINAVDSYNEQFF. CDR3 coding DNA: TGTGCCATCAATGCCGTTGACAGTTACAATGAGCAGTTCTTC.

The rearrangement uses TRBV14 and TRBJ2-2, with 7 bases lining up with TRBD2. The V gene end was trimmed by 4 bases and the J gene end by 6 bases; junction bases not matched to a gene: 8. The CDR3 runs to 15 residues. Per the germline V gene, CDR1 is SGHDN and CDR2 is FVKESK. CDR3 sequence reads: CASSPRGSRAGELFF. In nucleotides, the CDR3 is TGTGCCAGCAGCCCGCGCGGGAGTCGAGCCGGGGAGCTGTTTTTT.

This clone is a singleton in its sample. The V and J genes are TRBV28 and TRBJ2-7, with 11 positions matching TRBD1. With 7 bases clipped from V and 3 bases from J, the junction kept 5 bases outside the gene matches. This CDR3 comprises 14 residues. Germline CDR1 reads MDHEN; CDR2 reads SYDVKM. CDR3 residues: CASIPGTGGYEQYF. Written as DNA, the CDR3 is TGTGCCAGCATCCCCGGGACAGGGGGCTACGAGCAGTACTTC. Filled out from reference TRBV28 and TRBJ2-7, the complete variable domain reads DVKVTQSSRYLVKRTGEKVFLECVQDMDHENMFWYRQDPGLGLRLIYFSYDVKMKEKGDIPEGYSVSREKKERFSLILESASTNQTSMYLCASIPGTGGYEQYFGPGTRLTVT.

The chain joins TRBV6-5 to TRBJ1-1; 7 bases are shared with TRBD1. Germline CDR1 reads MNHEY; CDR2 reads SVGAGI. Losses at the gene ends were 3 bases for V and 2 bases for J; bases not matched to a gene: 6. The CDR3 is 15 residues long. The CDR3 nucleotides are TGTGCCAGCAGTTATGTACAGGGGCCAAACACTGAAGCTTTCTTT. Residues: CASSYVQGPNTEAFF.

The chain employs TRBV7-3 and TRBJ2-7, with D possibly matching TRBD2 (5 bases). Germline CDR1 reads SGHTA; CDR2 reads FQGTGA. The CDR3 has 16 residues. Trimming pared 2 bases from V and 2 bases from J, leaving 16 bases between. Written as DNA, the CDR3 is TGTGCCAGCAGCTTAGCATTGGCGGGCGGGCCCTACGAGCAGTACTTC. It yields the protein CASSLALAGGPYEQYF.

V is TRBV5-5 and J is TRBJ1-5, with D unresolved. This CDR3 has 17 amino acids. Germline assignment: CDR1 SGHKS and CDR2 YYEKEE (reference sequence). V lost 1 base and J lost 5, with 19 bases in between. The CDR3 is CASSLRGGAPTDQPQHF. CDR3 sequence (DNA): TGTGCCAGCAGCTTGCGTGGTGGAGCGCCTACCGATCAGCCCCAGCATTTT.

V and J are TRBV7-9 and TRBJ2-2, with 11 bases lining up with TRBD1. Trimming removed 0 bases from V and 2 bases from J; junction bases left unmatched: 2. This CDR3 has 17 amino acids. In germline, CDR1 is SEHNR, CDR2 FQNEAQ (reference sequence). In nucleotides, the CDR3 is TGTGCCAGCAGCTTAGCGCGGACAGGGGGCAACACCGGGGAGCTGTTTTTT. It translates to CASSLARTGGNTGELFF.

The V and J genes are TRBV19 and TRBJ1-2; 7 nucleotides match TRBD1. Germline trimming cut 2 bases from V and 4 bases from J; bases unmatched to any gene: 10. This CDR3 contains 16 residues. Germline assignment: CDR1 LNHDA and CDR2 SQIVND (reference sequence). CDR3 loop: CASSISTGVRGYGYTF. CDR3 coding DNA: TGTGCCAGTAGTATATCCACAGGGGTCCGCGGCTATGGCTACACCTTC. Using reference TRBV19 and TRBJ1-2 for the parts outside the CDR3, the full variable domain is DGGITQSPKYLFRKEGQNVTLSCEQNLNHDAMYWYRQDPGQGLRLIYYSQIVNDFQKGDIAEGYSVSREKKESFPLTVTSAQKNPTAFYLCASSISTGVRGYGYTFGSGTRLTVV.

This rearrangement joins TRBV5-1 to TRBJ1-4, with unresolved D. The CDR3 loop spans 14 amino acids. V shed 4 bases and J shed 0 bases, with 7 bases lying between them. CDR1 is SGHRS and CDR2 is YFSETQ in the germline V gene. CDR3 loop: CASSTATTNEKLFF. The CDR3 DNA sequence: TGCGCCAGCAGCACAGCTACAACTAATGAAAAACTGTTTTTT.

The chain recombines TRBV11-3 with TRBJ2-5, with D perhaps matching TRBD1 (6 bases). The CDR3 runs to 13 residues. CDR1 is SGHNT and CDR2 is YENEEA in the germline V gene. V was shortened by 5 bases and J by 4 bases, with 11 bases between the two germline ends. The DNA for the CDR3 is TGTGCCAGCAGCCCAGGGGAGAGAGAGACCCAGTACTTC. Protein sequence: CASSPGERETQYF.

The chain is built from TRBV29-1 and TRBJ1-1; 8 bases map to TRBD1. With 6 bases clipped from V and 5 bases from J, the junction kept 11 bases outside the gene matches. There are 14 residues in the CDR3. Germline CDR1 is SQVTM and CDR2 is ANQGSEA. The CDR3 nucleotides read TGCAGCGTCACATCCATCGGGACAGGAACTGAAGCTTTCTTT. This gives the protein CSVTSIGTGTEAFF.

The chain combines TRBV19 with TRBJ1-5; 12 nucleotides align to TRBD1. V gave up 8 bases and J gave up 6 bases; unmatched junction bases: 5. The CDR3 contains 14 residues. CDR1 is LNHDA, CDR2 SQIVND, per germline (reference sequence). CDR3 bases: TGTGCCAGTGCCGGGACAGGGGGCGTTCAGCCCCAGCATTTT. Translating it yields CASAGTGGVQPQHF.

The rearrangement uses TRBV5-6 and TRBJ2-7, with 10 bases lining up with TRBD1. The trim removed 4 bases at V and 4 bases at J, leaving 11 bases unmatched. Germline V gene data show CDR1 as SGHDT and CDR2 as YYEEEE. The CDR3 spans 16 residues. The CDR3 sequence: CASSPRRQGAFYEQYF. CDR3 in DNA: TGTGCCAGCAGCCCGAGGCGACAGGGGGCTTTTTACGAGCAGTACTTC.